Following are 5 T cell receptor beta chains from one sample sequenced in a study of T cell repertoires in cytomegalovirus infection. Their antigen targets remain unknown. One entry per CDR3 protein, called by TCRdb with MiXCR from the reads. In the table there are approximately 990,000 distinct CDR3 sequences, under 40% of which are singletons. Sequencing used cultured CD8+ T cells from PBMCs, obtained from culture after CMV antigen stimulation. All receptors come from a human donor in good health (CMV status not recorded). Some clones in this sample may be carry-over from other donors' samples.

There are many counts of this clonotype. V is TRBV7-6 and J is TRBJ1-2; D unresolved. This CDR3 has 16 residues. The germline CDR1 and CDR2 sequences are SGHVS and FNYEAQ. V was trimmed by 9 bases and J by 0 bases, leaving 20 bases between them. The CDR3 DNA sequence: TGTGCCAGTTCTGCCCGGACGGTCAAAGCTAACTATGGCTACACCTTC. Translation gives CASSARTVKANYGYTF.

Details on this clonotype: An end of the junction differs from the germline gene, which may be a read error. The chain carries TRBV7-2 and TRBJ1-5; no firm D call. This CDR3 region has 14 residues. The germline V gene encodes CDR1 SGHTA and CDR2 FQGNSA. CDR3 nucleotide sequence: TGTGTCAGCAGCTTAAGGCAGAAGAATCAGCCCCAGCATTTT. It codes for CVSSLRQKNQPQHF.

This clonotype was counted between two and nine times. This chain links TRBV6-5 with TRBJ2-1; D call uncertain. V lost 6 bases, J lost 0 bases, and 12 bases lay in between. This CDR3 has 15 amino acids. CDR1 and CDR2 (germline): MNHEY, SVGAGI. CDR3 DNA sequence: TGTGCCAGCAGCCCCGGTACCATCTCCTACAATGAGCAGTTCTTC. Translated: CASSPGTISYNEQFF.

This chain uses TRBV3-1 with TRBJ1-1; 7 bases align to TRBD1. V lost 4 bases and J lost 0; bases outside the gene matches: 11. This CDR3 spans 17 amino acids. Per the germline V gene, CDR1 is LGHDT and CDR2 is YNNKEL (reference sequence). The CDR3 nucleotides read TGTGCCAGCAGCCCATTTGGGGACAGCATCATGAACACTGAAGCTTTCTTT. As protein: CASSPFGDSIMNTEAFF.

This clonotype was observed a few times. This chain links TRBV2 with TRBJ1-2; D uncertain. This CDR3 region has 16 residues. The germline CDR1 and CDR2 sequences are SNHLY and FYNNEI. Deletions cut 7 bases from V and 0 bases from J, with 18 bases between. The CDR3, as DNA: TGTGCCAGCAATCCCGGAGAGAGGACCACTAACTATGGCTACACCTTC. It encodes CASNPGERTTNYGYTF.